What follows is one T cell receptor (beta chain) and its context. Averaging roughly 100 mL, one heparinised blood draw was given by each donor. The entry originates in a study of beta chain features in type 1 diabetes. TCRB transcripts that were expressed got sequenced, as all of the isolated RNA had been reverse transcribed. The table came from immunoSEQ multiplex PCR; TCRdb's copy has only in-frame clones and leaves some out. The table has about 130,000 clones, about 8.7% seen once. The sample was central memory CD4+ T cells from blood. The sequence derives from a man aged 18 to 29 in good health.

The CDR3 sequence is CAWSLFSTGGDEQYF. The CDR3 DNA reads as TGTGCCTGGAGTCTCTTTAGTACGGGAGGGGACGAGCAGTACTTC. The chain has TRBV30 and TRBJ2-7; 8 positions agree with TRBD2. This CDR3 region has 15 residues. Germline V gives CDR1 GTSNPN, CDR2 SVGIG (reference sequence). V shed 2 bases, J shed 5 bases, and the junction held 11 bases outside the gene matches. Full variable domain (missing parts from reference TRBV30 and TRBJ2-7): SQTIHQWPATLVQPVGSPLSLECTVEGTSNPNLYWYRQAAGRGLQLLFYSVGIGQISSEVPQNLSASRPQDRQFILSSKKLLLSDSGFYLCAWSLFSTGGDEQYFGPGTRLTVT.